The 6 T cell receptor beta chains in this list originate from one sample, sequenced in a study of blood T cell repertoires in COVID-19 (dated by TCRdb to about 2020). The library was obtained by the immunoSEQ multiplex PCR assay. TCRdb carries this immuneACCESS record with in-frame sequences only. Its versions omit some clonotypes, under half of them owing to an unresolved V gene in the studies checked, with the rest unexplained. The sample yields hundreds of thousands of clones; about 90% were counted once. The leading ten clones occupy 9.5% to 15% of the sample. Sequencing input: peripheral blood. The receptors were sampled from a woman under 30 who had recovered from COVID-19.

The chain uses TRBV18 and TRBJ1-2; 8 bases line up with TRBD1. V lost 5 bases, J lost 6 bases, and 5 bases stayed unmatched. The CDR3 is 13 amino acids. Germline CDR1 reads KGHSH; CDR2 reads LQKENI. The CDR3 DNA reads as TGTGCCAGCTCATCCGGACAGGGCCATGGCTACACCTTC. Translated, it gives CASSSGQGHGYTF.

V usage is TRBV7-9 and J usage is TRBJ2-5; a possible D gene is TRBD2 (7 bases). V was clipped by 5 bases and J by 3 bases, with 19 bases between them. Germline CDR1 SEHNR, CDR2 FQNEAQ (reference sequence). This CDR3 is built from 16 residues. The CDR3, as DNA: TGTGCCAGCAGCGCCCGAGGGGGGGGAAGGAAAGAGACCCAGTACTTC. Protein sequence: CASSARGGGRKETQYF. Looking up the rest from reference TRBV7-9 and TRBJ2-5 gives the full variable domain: DTGVSQNPRHKITKRGQNVTFRCDPISEHNRLYWYRQTLGQGPEFLTYFQNEAQLEKSRLLSDRFSAERPKGSFSTLEIQRTEQGDSAMYLCASSARGGGRKETQYFGPGTRLLVL.

The CDR3 is CASSRRPGQPDTQYF. CDR3 coding DNA: TGTGCCAGCAGTCGGCGCCCGGGACAGCCAGATACGCAGTATTTT. The V gene is TRBV27, the J gene TRBJ2-3; 7 nucleotides agree with TRBD1. CDR3 size: 15 residues. J lost 4 bases, V lost 5 bases, and 9 bases had no gene match. Germline V gene lookup returns CDR1 MNHEY and CDR2 SMNVEV (reference sequence).

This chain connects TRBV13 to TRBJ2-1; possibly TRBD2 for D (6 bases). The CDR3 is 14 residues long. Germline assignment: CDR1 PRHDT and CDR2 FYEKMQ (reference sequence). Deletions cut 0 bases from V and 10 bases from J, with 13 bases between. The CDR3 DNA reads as TGTGCCAGCAGCTTAGGAGGTCTAGCGCAGGAGCAGTTCTTC. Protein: CASSLGGLAQEQFF.

The CDR3 here is CAWRPSGREEAFF. DNA for the CDR3: TGTGCCTGGCGTCCCTCCGGACGGGAAGAAGCTTTCTTT. The chain has TRBV30 and TRBJ1-1, with unresolved D. The CDR3 runs to 13 residues. V gave up 5 bases and J gave up 8 bases, with 18 bases separating them. The germline CDR1 and CDR2 sequences are GTSNPN and SVGIG (reference sequence).

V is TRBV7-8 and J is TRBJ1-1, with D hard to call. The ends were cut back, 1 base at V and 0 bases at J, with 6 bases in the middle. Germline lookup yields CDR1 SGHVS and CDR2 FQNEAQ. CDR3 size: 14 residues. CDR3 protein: CASSLVSMNTEAFF. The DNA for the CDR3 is TGTGCCAGCAGCTTAGTGAGCATGAACACTGAAGCTTTCTTT.